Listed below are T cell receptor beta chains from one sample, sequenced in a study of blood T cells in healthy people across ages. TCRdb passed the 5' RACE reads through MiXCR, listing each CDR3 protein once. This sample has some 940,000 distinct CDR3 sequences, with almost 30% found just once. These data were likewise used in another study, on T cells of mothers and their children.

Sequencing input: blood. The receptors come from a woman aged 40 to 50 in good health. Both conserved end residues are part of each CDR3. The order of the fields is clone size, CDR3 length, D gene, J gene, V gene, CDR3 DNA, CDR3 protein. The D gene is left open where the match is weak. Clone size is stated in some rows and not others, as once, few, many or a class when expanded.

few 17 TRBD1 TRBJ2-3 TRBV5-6 TGTGCCAGCAGCTTGGATAGTACCGGGACAGGGGTTGATACGCAGTATTTT CASSLDSTGTGVDTQYF
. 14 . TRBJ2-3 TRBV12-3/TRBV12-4 TGTGCCAGCAGTTTTATACAGAACACAGATACGCAGTATTTT CASSFIQNTDTQYF
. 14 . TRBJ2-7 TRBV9 TGTGCCAGCAGCGCGGACACCCTCTCCTACGAGCAGTACTTC CASSADTLSYEQYF
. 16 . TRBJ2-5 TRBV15 TGTGCCACCAGCAGAGGGACAGCGAGTTACCAAGAGACCCAGTACTTC CATSRGTASYQETQYF
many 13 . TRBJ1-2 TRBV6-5 TGTGCCAGCGCCGACGAGAGGAACTATGGCTACACCTTC CASADERNYGYTF
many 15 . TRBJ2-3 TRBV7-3 TGTGCCAGCAGCAAGACCAGGGAATACACAGATACGCAGTATTTT CASSKTREYTDTQYF
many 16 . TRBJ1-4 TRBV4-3 TGCGCCAGCAGCCATTTCTTGCAAGCAACTAATGAAAAACTGTTTTTT CASSHFLQATNEKLFF
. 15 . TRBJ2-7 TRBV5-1 TGCGCCAGCCGAGTGACGGGGCAGTCCTCCTACAAGCAGTACTTC CASRVTGQSSYKQYF
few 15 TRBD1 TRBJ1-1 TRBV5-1 TGCGCCAGCAGCTTGGGGGGACAGATGAACACTGAAGCTTTCTTT CASSLGGQMNTEAFF
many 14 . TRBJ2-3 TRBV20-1 TGCAGTGCTAGAGATGGGGCCCTGACAGATACGCAGTATTTT CSARDGALTDTQYF
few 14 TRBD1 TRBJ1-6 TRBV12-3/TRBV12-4 TGTGCCAGCACCGAGGACAGGGGAAATTCACCCCTCCACTTT CASTEDRGNSPLHF
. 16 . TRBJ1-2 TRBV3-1 TGTGCCAGCAGCAACGGCCGGGACAAAGCTAACTATGGCTACACCTTC CASSNGRDKANYGYTF
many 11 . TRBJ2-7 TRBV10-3 TGTGCCATCAGTGACTCCTACGAGCAGTACTTC CAISDSYEQYF
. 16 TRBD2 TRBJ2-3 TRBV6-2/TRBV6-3 TGTGCCAGCAGTTACCCCACTAGCGGGGGCACAGATACGCAGTATTTT CASSYPTSGGTDTQYF
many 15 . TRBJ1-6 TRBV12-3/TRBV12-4 TGTGCCAGCAGTTATCGTACACCCTATAATTCACCCCTCCACTTT CASSYRTPYNSPLHF
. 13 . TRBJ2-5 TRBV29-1 TGCAGCGTGGCCACTGGACGCCTGGAGACCCAGTACTTC CSVATGRLETQYF
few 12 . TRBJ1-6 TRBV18 TGTGCCAGCTCACGCTCCACTTCACCCCTCCACTTT CASSRSTSPLHF
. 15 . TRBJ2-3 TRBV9 TGTGCCAGCAGCCCAGGCCTCACAGGGAGAGATACGCAGTATTTT CASSPGLTGRDTQYF
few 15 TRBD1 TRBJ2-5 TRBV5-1 TGCGCCAGCAGCTTGGGGACAGGGGTCTCGGAGACCCAGTACTTC CASSLGTGVSETQYF
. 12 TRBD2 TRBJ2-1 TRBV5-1 TGCGCCAGCAGCTTGGGTAGCGGGTTGATGTTCTTC CASSLGSGLMFF
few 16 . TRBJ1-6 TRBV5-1 TGCGCCAGCAGCCCCCGGGGGAGGGCCTATAATTCACCCCTCCACTTT CASSPRGRAYNSPLHF
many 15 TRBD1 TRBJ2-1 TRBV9 TGTGCCAGCAGCGTCGGACAGGGGGCACACAATGAGCAGTTCTTC CASSVGQGAHNEQFF
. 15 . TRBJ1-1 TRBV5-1 TGCGCCAGCAGCTTGGAAGTAGGCAGGGTCGCTGAAGCTTTCTTT CASSLEVGRVAEAFF
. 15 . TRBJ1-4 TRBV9 TGTGCCAGCGGCAGGGAGACGGGACTTAATGAAAAACTGTTTTTT CASGRETGLNEKLFF
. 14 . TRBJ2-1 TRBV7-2 TGTGCCAGCAGCGCCAAGGTAGGGGGCAATGAGCAGTTCTTC CASSAKVGGNEQFF
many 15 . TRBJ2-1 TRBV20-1 TGCAGTGCTAGTGGGGGAAAAATATCCTACAATGAGCAGTTCTTC CSASGGKISYNEQFF
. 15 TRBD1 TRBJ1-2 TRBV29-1 TGCAGCGTTGGGGTTGCCGGGACAGGGGTCTATGGCTACACCTTC CSVGVAGTGVYGYTF
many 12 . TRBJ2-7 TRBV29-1 TGCAGCGTTGAAGTATTAGGCTACGAGCAGTACTTC CSVEVLGYEQYF
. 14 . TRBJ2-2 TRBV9 TGTGCCAGCAGCGTAACCGGGGCGAACGGGGAGCTGTTTTTT CASSVTGANGELFF
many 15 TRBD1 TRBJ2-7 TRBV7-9 TGTGCCAGCAGCAGAAAAGACAGGGGCTCCTACGAGCAGTACTTC CASSRKDRGSYEQYF
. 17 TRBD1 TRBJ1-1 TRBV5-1 TGCGCCAGCAGTCCTGGGACAGGGGGAGGGAGGTGGACTGAAGCTTTCTTT CASSPGTGGGRWTEAFF
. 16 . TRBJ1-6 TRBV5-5 TGTGCCAGCAGCTACACGGGGGGGCAGGGTGGATCACCCCTCCACTTT CASSYTGGQGGSPLHF
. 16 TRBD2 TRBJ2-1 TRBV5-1 TGCGCCAGCAGCTTGGGGGGACTAGCGGGGGGTGAGGAGCAGTTCTTC CASSLGGLAGGEEQFF
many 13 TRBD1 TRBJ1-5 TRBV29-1 TGCAGCGTAGCCGGGACAGAGAATCAGCCCCAGCATTTT CSVAGTENQPQHF
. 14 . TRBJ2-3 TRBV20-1 TGCAGTGCTAGGGAGTCTTACGGCACAGATACGCAGTATTTT CSARESYGTDTQYF
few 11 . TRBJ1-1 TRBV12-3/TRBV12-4 TGTGCCAGCAGTTTAGGGATAGGAGCTTTCTTT CASSLGIGAFF
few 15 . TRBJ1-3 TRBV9 TGTGCCAGCAGCGTTTTGGATAGCTCTGGAAACACCATATATTTT CASSVLDSSGNTIYF
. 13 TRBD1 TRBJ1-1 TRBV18 TGTGCCAGCTCACCGACAGGGATCGCTGAAGCTTTCTTT CASSPTGIAEAFF
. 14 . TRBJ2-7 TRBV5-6 TGTGCCAGCAGCCCCGAGGCAGGGCAGTACGAGCAGTACTTC CASSPEAGQYEQYF
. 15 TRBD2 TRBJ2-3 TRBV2 TGTGCCAGCAGTGACCGACTAGCGGTGACAGATACGCAGTATTTT CASSDRLAVTDTQYF
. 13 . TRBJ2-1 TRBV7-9 TGTGCCAGCACCTTCGTCTCCTACAATGAGCAGTTCTTC CASTFVSYNEQFF
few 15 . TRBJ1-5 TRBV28 TGTGCCAGCAGTTTGGCAGGGGTCTACAATCAGCCCCAGCATTTT CASSLAGVYNQPQHF
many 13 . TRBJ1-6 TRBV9 TGTGCCAGCAGCGTAGGTGAGCGGTCACCCCTCCACTTT CASSVGERSPLHF
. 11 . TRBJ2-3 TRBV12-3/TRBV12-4 TGTGCCAGAACTAGCACAGATATGCAGTATTTT CARTSTDMQYF